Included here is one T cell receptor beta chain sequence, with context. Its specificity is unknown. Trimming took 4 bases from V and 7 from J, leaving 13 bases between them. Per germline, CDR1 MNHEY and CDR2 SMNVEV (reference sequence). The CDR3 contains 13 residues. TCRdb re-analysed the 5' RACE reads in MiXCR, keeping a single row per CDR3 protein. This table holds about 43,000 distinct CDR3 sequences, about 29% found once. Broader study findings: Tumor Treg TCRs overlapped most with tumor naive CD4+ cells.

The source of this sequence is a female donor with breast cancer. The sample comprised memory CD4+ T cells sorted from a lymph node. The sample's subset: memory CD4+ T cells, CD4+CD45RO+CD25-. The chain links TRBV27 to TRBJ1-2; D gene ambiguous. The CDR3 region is CASSSLLRLGYTF. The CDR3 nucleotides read TGTGCCAGCAGTTCGTTACTCCGACTTGGCTACACCTTC.